Shown below are 30 T cell receptor beta chains from a single sample sequenced in a study of follicular helper T cells after annual influenza vaccination. Time point specified: 2015-2016 season, pre-vaccination. Libraries were prepared by immunoSEQ multiplex PCR; TCRdb keeps only in-frame clonotypes and omits some of them. The sample includes more than 10,000 clones, 80% of them seen just once. The sample in question was CXCR5+ CD38- circulating T follicular helper cells from blood, obtained on the day of influenza vaccination. Described subset: circulating Tfh, non-naive CD4+CXCR5+PD-1+ (ICOS+CD38+ or ICOS-CD38-). Source of these receptors: an adult who received the influenza vaccine.

This sequence joins TRBV5-1 and TRBJ2-5, with D tentatively TRBD1 (5 bases). The CDR3 runs 16 residues. Trimming took off 3 bases at V and 4 bases at J, with 19 bases between the two ends. Looked up from germline, CDR1 is SGHRS and CDR2 is YFSETQ. DNA for the CDR3: TGCGCCAGCAGCTCGAAAGCAGGGTATTTCGGAGAGACCCAGTACTTC. It codes for CASSSKAGYFGETQYF.

The chain has TRBV7-2 and TRBJ2-5; TRBD2 aligns across 11 bases. Germline V gives CDR1 SGHTA, CDR2 FQGNSA. The V and J ends lost 4 bases and 4 bases, in that order; junction bases with no gene match: 5. This CDR3 contains 15 residues. CDR3 nucleotides: TGTGCCAGCAGCTATAGCGGGGGGGCCGGAGAGACCCAGTACTTC. Protein sequence: CASSYSGGAGETQYF.

This clone was seen more than once but under ten times. The rearrangement links TRBV6-1 to TRBJ1-6; D gene unclear. Per germline, CDR1 MNHNS and CDR2 SASEGT. The CDR3 contains 16 residues. Trimming shortened V by 2 bases and J by 0 bases, and 8 bases separated the two germline ends. DNA of the CDR3: TGTGCCAGCAGTGAATTGGTGAGCTCCTATAATTCACCCCTCCACTTT. This encodes CASSELVSSYNSPLHF.

The chain carries TRBV11-2 and TRBJ2-6; D remains ambiguous. Germline V gene lookup returns CDR1 SGHAT and CDR2 FQNNGV. This CDR3 comprises 15 residues. Trimming removed 4 bases from V and 0 bases from J, with 7 bases in between. The CDR3 loop is CASSSPSSGANVLTF. CDR3 DNA sequence: TGTGCCAGCAGCTCTCCTAGCTCTGGGGCCAACGTCCTGACTTTC. The full variable domain, its missing parts supplied by reference TRBV11-2 and TRBJ2-6, is EAGVAQSPRYKIIEKRQSVAFWCNPISGHATLYWYQQILGQGPKLLIQFQNNGVVDDSQLPKDRFSAERLKGVDSTLKIQPAKLEDSAVYLCASSSPSSGANVLTFGAGSRLTVL.

This clone appeared once. V and J are TRBV18 and TRBJ1-2, with 7 bases that match TRBD1. The CDR3 covers 13 residues. V was clipped by 4 bases and J by 6 bases; unmatched bases: 5. In germline, CDR1 is KGHSH, CDR2 LQKENI. CDR3 coding DNA: TGTGCCAGCTCACTCTTAGGACAGGATGGCTACACCTTC. This encodes CASSLLGQDGYTF.

The J gene is TRBJ2-2, the V gene TRBV11-2, with TRBD2 as a possible D gene (6 bases). The CDR3 length is 16 residues. The germline CDR1 and CDR2 sequences are SGHAT and FQNNGV. Trimming took 2 bases from V and 1 from J, leaving 11 bases between them. CDR3 nucleotide sequence: TGTGCCAGCAGCTTAAGACCGGGACTGAACACCGGGGAGCTGTTTTTT. Residues: CASSLRPGLNTGELFF.

The rearrangement joins TRBV5-1 to TRBJ1-1; D possibly corresponds to TRBD1 (5 bases). Per germline, CDR1 SGHRS and CDR2 YFSETQ. V dropped 4 bases and J dropped 4 bases, with 14 bases sitting between them. The CDR3 consists of 14 residues. CDR3 sequence reads: CASSPSRGGTEAFF. Here the CDR3 DNA reads TGCGCCAGCAGCCCGAGCCGTGGGGGCACTGAAGCTTTCTTT.

This rearrangement joins TRBV6-1 to TRBJ1-1; D is unclear. Germline CDR1 is MNHNS and CDR2 is SASEGT. V lost 8 bases, J lost 1 base, and 11 bases lay in between. The CDR3 totals 13 residues. Written as DNA, the CDR3 is TGTGCCAGCTCCGACACGGGGAACACTGAAGCTTTCTTT. It specifies CASSDTGNTEAFF.

The V call is TRBV19, the J call TRBJ2-4; D gene uncertain. The CDR3 sequence is 15 residues long. Trimming left V 5 bases short and J 0 bases short, with 11 bases between. Per the germline V gene, CDR1 is LNHDA and CDR2 is SQIVND (reference sequence). This CDR3 is CASSPYTVAKNIQYF. CDR3 nucleotide sequence: TGTGCCAGTAGTCCGTATACAGTAGCCAAAAACATTCAGTACTTC.

This chain joins TRBV6-5 and TRBJ1-2; D gene ambiguous. The CDR3 has 13 amino acids. Germline CDR1 MNHEY, CDR2 SVGAGI. Trimming removed 5 bases at V and 8 bases at J, with 15 bases between. CDR3 in DNA: TGTGCCAGCAGTAACCCCGAGGGTCGCGGCTACACCTTC. Residues: CASSNPEGRGYTF.

The chain carries TRBV5-6 and TRBJ2-3, with TRBD1 as a possible D gene (5 bases). With 3 bases removed from V and 1 base from J, the gap between germline ends came to 9 bases. From germline, CDR1 is SGHDT and CDR2 YYEEEE. The CDR3 extends over 14 amino acids. CDR3 nucleotides: TGTGCCAGCAGCTACAGGTCGGGCACAGATACGCAGTATTTT. The encoded protein is CASSYRSGTDTQYF.

This chain joins TRBV18 and TRBJ2-3; 10 positions agree with TRBD2. The CDR3 runs to 17 residues. The V segment lost 5 bases and the J segment 4 bases; nucleotides outside the gene matches: 12. CDR1 KGHSH and CDR2 LQKENI come from the germline V gene. Here the CDR3 DNA reads TGTGCCAGCTCATCCGCCCCCAGCGGGGGGGGGCCAGATACGCAGTATTTT. This encodes CASSSAPSGGGPDTQYF.

V usage is TRBV11-2 and J usage is TRBJ2-1; 12 bases fit TRBD2. The junction had 6 bases not matched to a gene; V was cut back by 4 bases and J by 8 bases. Germline lookup yields CDR1 SGHAT and CDR2 FQNNGV. The CDR3 contains 15 residues. The CDR3 region has the DNA TGTGCCAGCAGCTCTAGCGGGGGGGCCTTTGATGAGCAGTTCTTC. Encoded protein: CASSSSGGAFDEQFF. Supplemented by reference TRBV11-2 and TRBJ2-1, the full variable domain reads EAGVAQSPRYKIIEKRQSVAFWCNPISGHATLYWYQQILGQGPKLLIQFQNNGVVDDSQLPKDRFSAERLKGVDSTLKIQPAKLEDSAVYLCASSSSGGAFDEQFFGPGTRLTVL.

This clone was found once. This chain joins TRBV6-1 and TRBJ2-5, with TRBD1 as a possible D gene (6 bases). Trimming removed 6 bases from V and 1 base from J, with 9 bases in between. Germline V CDR1 and CDR2: MNHNS, SASEGT. CDR3 length: 13 residues. The CDR3, as DNA: TGTGCCAGCAGAAGGGACACCCAAGAGACCCAGTACTTC. Residues: CASRRDTQETQYF.

V gene TRBV4-3 combines with J gene TRBJ1-2; tentatively, D is TRBD1 (5 bases). The germline V gene encodes CDR1 LGHNA and CDR2 YSLEER. V lost 0 bases and J 3 bases, leaving 11 bases between the germline ends. The CDR3 covers 15 residues. DNA of the CDR3: TGCGCCAGCAGCCAAGATACGGGGGGTTACTATGGCTACACCTTC. Translating it yields CASSQDTGGYYGYTF.

The rearrangement links TRBV7-2 to TRBJ2-1; D could derive from TRBD1 or TRBD2 (5 bases each). Trimming cost V 4 bases and J 4 bases, with 14 bases left between them. This CDR3 is built from 15 residues. In germline, CDR1 is SGHTA, CDR2 FQGNSA. CDR3 nucleotides: TGTGCCAGCAGCTACGGACATGGGGGATACAATGAGCAGTTCTTC. It translates to CASSYGHGGYNEQFF.

The V and J genes are TRBV20-1 and TRBJ2-1, with D tentatively TRBD1 (5 bases). CDR3 size: 11 residues. Trimming took off 4 bases at V and 8 bases at J, with 9 bases between the two ends. Germline lookup yields CDR1 DFQATT and CDR2 SNEGSKA (reference sequence). This chain's CDR3 is CSATGYDEQFF. The CDR3 coding sequence is TGCAGTGCTACAGGGTACGATGAGCAGTTCTTC.

J is TRBJ1-1 and V is TRBV7-9; 9 bases line up with TRBD1. The CDR3 has 15 amino acids. Germline V gene data show CDR1 as SEHNR and CDR2 as FQNEAQ (reference sequence). V dropped 2 bases and J dropped 6; count of bases not matched to a gene: 7. The CDR3 here is CASSLSRQGGPEAFF. The CDR3 bases are TGTGCCAGCAGCTTAAGTCGACAGGGGGGACCTGAAGCTTTCTTT.

This clone was found a few times. The DNA for the CDR3 is TGTGCCAGCAGGCAAACTAGCGGGGGCCGGGGCGGGGAGCTGTTTTTT. Translated: CASRQTSGGRGGELFF. This sequence joins TRBV5-4 and TRBJ2-2; TRBD2 matches at 11 bases. The CDR3 spans 16 residues. With 5 bases clipped from V and 7 bases from J, the junction kept 10 bases outside the gene matches. CDR1 and CDR2 (germline): SGHNT, YYREEE (reference sequence).

V and J are TRBV6-1 and TRBJ1-3; D remains unclear. The V end was cut by 2 bases, the J end by 8 bases, with 10 bases between. The CDR3 is made up of 13 amino acids. Germline CDR1 is MNHNS and CDR2 is SASEGT. In DNA form, the CDR3 reads TGTGCCAGCAGTGAACGGCCGATGGACACCATATATTTT. Its protein product is CASSERPMDTIYF.

The chain carries TRBV27 and TRBJ2-3; D unresolved. V was clipped by 3 bases and J by 3 bases, with 13 bases between them. The CDR3 spans 15 residues. In germline, CDR1 is MNHEY, CDR2 SMNVEV (reference sequence). In DNA, the CDR3 is TGTGCCAGCAGTTTTTGGGCCAAGAGAACAGATACGCAGTATTTT. Its translation is CASSFWAKRTDTQYF.

This chain connects TRBV2 to TRBJ1-5; D is unclear. Trimming left V 6 bases short and J 4 bases short, with 16 bases between. This CDR3 is built from 15 residues. Germline CDR1 and CDR2: SNHLY and FYNNEI. The CDR3: CASRLGETKNQPQHF. The CDR3 nucleotides read TGTGCCAGCAGACTCGGGGAGACAAAGAATCAGCCCCAGCATTTT.

The chain links TRBV11-3 to TRBJ2-1; TRBD1 might be the D (6 bases). Trimming pared 5 bases from V and 8 bases from J, leaving 13 bases between. CDR1 is SGHNT and CDR2 is YENEEA in the germline V gene. The CDR3 is 13 amino acids. CDR3 nucleotide sequence: TGTGCCAGCAGCCAGGGGAGCGGACATGAGCAGTTCTTC. Encoded protein: CASSQGSGHEQFF.

The V and J genes are TRBV7-2 and TRBJ2-3; 9 positions match TRBD2. Germline V gene sequence: CDR1 SGHTA, CDR2 FQGNSA. CDR3 length: 15 amino acids. V trimming: 6 bases; J trimming: 1 base; junction bases outside the gene matches: 5. This chain's CDR3 is CASRLSGGRTDTQYF. The DNA for the CDR3 is TGTGCCAGCAGACTAAGCGGGGGGCGCACAGATACGCAGTATTTT.

The genes are TRBV2 and TRBJ1-1; 7 nucleotides line up with TRBD1. The CDR3 consists of 14 residues. CDR1 and CDR2 (germline): SNHLY, FYNNEI. V lost 5 bases and J lost 4; bases outside the gene matches: 7. The CDR3 sequence is CASSSAGGGTEAFF. The CDR3 nucleotides are TGTGCCAGCAGTTCGGCAGGGGGGGGCACTGAAGCTTTCTTT.

The gene calls are TRBV6-5 and TRBJ2-3; 15 bases agree with TRBD2. Unmatched junction bases numbered 12, after V lost 9 bases and J lost 14 bases. The germline V gene has CDR1 MNHEY and CDR2 SVGAGI. The CDR3 has 14 residues. CDR3 sequence reads: CASQGLAGGSPLYF. CDR3 nucleotide sequence: TGTGCCAGTCAGGGACTAGCGGGGGGCTCGCCTCTGTATTTT.

J is TRBJ2-3 and V is TRBV11-3; D possibly corresponds to TRBD2 (5 bases). This CDR3 region has 12 residues. The germline CDR1 and CDR2 sequences are SGHNT and YENEEA. Trimming stripped 3 bases from V and 11 bases from J, with 12 bases between. The CDR3 nucleotides read TGTGCCAGCAGCTTTTCGAACACTAGGCAGTATTTT. This encodes CASSFSNTRQYF.

The gene calls are TRBV11-3 and TRBJ2-3; D is undetermined. The V end lost 0 bases, the J end lost 12 bases, and 13 bases lay between the germline ends. The CDR3 loop spans 13 amino acids. CDR1 and CDR2 from the germline V gene are SGHNT and YENEEA. Here the CDR3 reads CASSLERRGYQYF. The CDR3 coding sequence is TGTGCCAGCAGCTTAGAACGGAGAGGATATCAGTATTTT.

The count of this clone is one. The rearrangement joins TRBV5-1 to TRBJ2-1, with 8 bases matching TRBD2. V shed 4 bases, J shed 13 bases, and the junction held 7 bases outside the gene matches. CDR3 length: 12 residues. CDR1 is SGHRS and CDR2 is YFSETQ in the germline V gene. DNA of the CDR3: TGCGCCAGCAGCAAAGATAGCGGGGACCAGTTCTTC. Residues: CASSKDSGDQFF.

The CDR3 is CASSLEAGGDTEAFF. In nucleotides, the CDR3 is TGTGCCAGCAGCTTAGAGGCAGGGGGCGACACTGAAGCTTTCTTT. This chain uses TRBV11-2 with TRBJ1-1; TRBD1 aligns across 8 bases. The trim removed 0 bases at V and 3 bases at J, leaving 3 bases unmatched. The germline CDR1 and CDR2 sequences are SGHAT and FQNNGV. The CDR3 has 15 amino acids.